This T cell receptor (beta chain) was documented in a study of blood T cells in healthy people across ages. Study-level results: Diversity of TCR beta per million T cells declined in a roughly linear way with age.

In the case of this clonotype: Its antigen is as yet unknown.

It was with a sample-barcoded 5' primer and a J-beta primer mix that a second PCR of roughly 7 to 12 cycles was run. No fewer than 2.5 million CDR3-containing paired-end reads came from each sample. MiXCR, run by TCRdb on the 5' RACE reads, gives a single entry per CDR3 protein. The sample consists of 1.5 million to 2 million distinct CDR3 sequences, roughly 27% of them appearing once. With 3 bases removed from V and 1 base from J, the gap between germline ends came to 10 bases. Germline-derived CDR1 and CDR2 are SGHRS and YFSETQ. The CDR3 covers 14 residues. The specimen sequenced was blood. The chain links TRBV5-1 to TRBJ1-1; D is perhaps TRBD1 (5 bases). This clonotype originated in a woman aged 25-40 years in good health. The CDR3 DNA reads as TGCGCCAGCAGCTCGGGACCTCCGAACACTGAAGCTTTCTTT. Translation: CASSSGPPNTEAFF.